This T cell receptor beta chain was profiled in a study of T cells in Graves' hyperthyroidism and ophthalmopathy. The germline gives CDR1 KGHSH, CDR2 LQKENI. Losses at the gene ends were 6 bases for V and 8 bases for J; bases not matched to a gene: 10. The CDR3 contains 15 residues. The study enrolled patients aged 18 to 65 with newly diagnosed hyperthyroidism of under 2 months' duration. Amplified TCR beta CDR3 regions came from RNA transcripts. During a first-round RT-PCR of the TCR CDR3, the HTBI primer set was used. TCRdb itself ran the multiplex PCR reads through MiXCR, one entry per CDR3 protein. The sample holds about 360,000 distinct CDR3 sequences, 20% to 25% seen once.

This clonotype was sampled from a man in his fifties with Graves' hyperthyroidism. The rearrangement links TRBV18 to TRBJ2-1; 10 bases map to TRBD1. The specimen sequenced was blood. The CDR3 loop is CASSPGTGAKYEQFF. As DNA, the CDR3 is TGTGCCAGCTCCCCCGGGACAGGGGCAAAATATGAGCAGTTCTTC.